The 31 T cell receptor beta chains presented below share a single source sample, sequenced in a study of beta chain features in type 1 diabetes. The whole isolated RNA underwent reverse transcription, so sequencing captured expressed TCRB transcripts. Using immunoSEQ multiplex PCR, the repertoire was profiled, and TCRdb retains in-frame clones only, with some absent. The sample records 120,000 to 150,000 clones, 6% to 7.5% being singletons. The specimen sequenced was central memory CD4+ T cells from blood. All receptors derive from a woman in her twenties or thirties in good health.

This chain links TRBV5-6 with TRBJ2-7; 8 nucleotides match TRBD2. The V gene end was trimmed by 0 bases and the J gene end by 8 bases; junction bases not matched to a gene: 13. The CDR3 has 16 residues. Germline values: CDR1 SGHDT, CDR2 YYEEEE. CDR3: CASSLVLAGLMQKQYF. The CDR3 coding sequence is TGTGCCAGCAGCTTGGTGTTAGCGGGACTAATGCAAAAGCAGTACTTC.

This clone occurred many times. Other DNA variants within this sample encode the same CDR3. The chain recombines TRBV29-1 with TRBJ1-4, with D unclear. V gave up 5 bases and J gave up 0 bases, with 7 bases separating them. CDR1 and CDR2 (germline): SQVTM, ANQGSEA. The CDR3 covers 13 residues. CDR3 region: CSVIPATNEKLFF. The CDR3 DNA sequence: TGCAGCGTTATCCCAGCAACTAATGAAAAACTGTTTTTT.

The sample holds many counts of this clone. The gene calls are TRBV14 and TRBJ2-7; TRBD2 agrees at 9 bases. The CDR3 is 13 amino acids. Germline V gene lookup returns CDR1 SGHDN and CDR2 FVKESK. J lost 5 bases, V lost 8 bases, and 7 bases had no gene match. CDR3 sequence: CASSSGIVHEQYF. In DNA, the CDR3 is TGTGCCAGCTCTAGCGGGATCGTCCACGAGCAGTACTTC. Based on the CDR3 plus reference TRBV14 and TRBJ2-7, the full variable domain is EAGVTQFPSHSVIEKGQTVTLRCDPISGHDNLYWYRRVMGKEIKFLLHFVKESKQDESGMPNNRFLAERTGGTYSTLKVQPAELEDSGVYFCASSSGIVHEQYFGPGTRLTVT.

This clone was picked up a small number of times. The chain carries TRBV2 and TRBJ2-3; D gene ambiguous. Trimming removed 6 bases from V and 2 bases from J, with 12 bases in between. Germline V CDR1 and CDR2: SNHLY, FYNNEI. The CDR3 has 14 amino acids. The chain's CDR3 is CASRRPGPTDTQYF. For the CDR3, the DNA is TGTGCCAGCAGGCGCCCCGGTCCCACAGATACGCAGTATTTT.

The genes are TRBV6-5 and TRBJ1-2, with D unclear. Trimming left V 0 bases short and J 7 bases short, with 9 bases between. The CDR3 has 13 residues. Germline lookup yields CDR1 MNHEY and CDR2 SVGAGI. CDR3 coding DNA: TGTGCCAGCAGTTACTCACTTGGAGGTGGCTACACCTTC. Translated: CASSYSLGGGYTF.

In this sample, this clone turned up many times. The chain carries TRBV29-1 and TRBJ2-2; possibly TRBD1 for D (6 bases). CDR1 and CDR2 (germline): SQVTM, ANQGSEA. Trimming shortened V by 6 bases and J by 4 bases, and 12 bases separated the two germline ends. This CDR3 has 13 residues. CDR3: CSVQDSLTGELFF. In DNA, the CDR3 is TGCAGCGTCCAGGACAGCCTCACCGGGGAGCTGTTTTTT.

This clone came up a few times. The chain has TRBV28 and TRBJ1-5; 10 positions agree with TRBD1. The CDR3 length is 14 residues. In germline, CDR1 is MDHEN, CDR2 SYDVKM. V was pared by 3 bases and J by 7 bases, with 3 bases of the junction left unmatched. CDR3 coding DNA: TGTGCCAGCAGTTTCGGGACAGGGGAACAGCCCCAGCATTTT. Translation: CASSFGTGEQPQHF.

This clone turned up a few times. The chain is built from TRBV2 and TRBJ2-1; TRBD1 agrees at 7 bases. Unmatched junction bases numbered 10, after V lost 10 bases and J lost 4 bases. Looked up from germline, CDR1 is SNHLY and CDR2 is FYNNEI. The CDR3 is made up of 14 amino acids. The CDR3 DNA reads TGTGCCACCCGTCCGGCAGGGGGATACAATGAGCAGTTCTTC. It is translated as CATRPAGGYNEQFF. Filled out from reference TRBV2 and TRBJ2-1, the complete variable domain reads EPEVTQTPSHQVTQMGQEVILRCVPISNHLYFYWYRQILGQKVEFLVSFYNNEISEKSEIFDDQFSVERPDGSNFTLKIRSTKLEDSAMYFCATRPAGGYNEQFFGPGTRLTVL.

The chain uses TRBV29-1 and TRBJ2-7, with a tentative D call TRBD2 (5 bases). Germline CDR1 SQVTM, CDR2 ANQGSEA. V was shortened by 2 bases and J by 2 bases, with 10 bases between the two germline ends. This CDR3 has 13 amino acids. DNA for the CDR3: TGCAGCGTTGAAAGCGGCCTAACCTACGAGCAGTACTTC. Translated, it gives CSVESGLTYEQYF.

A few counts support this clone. CDR3 in amino acids: CASSQESMTGELFF. The CDR3 coding sequence is TGCGCCAGCAGCCAAGAATCAATGACCGGGGAGCTGTTTTTT. V is TRBV4-3 and J is TRBJ2-2; D is ambiguous. CDR3 length equals 14 residues. The V end was cut by 0 bases, the J end by 5 bases, with 7 bases between. Germline CDR1 LGHNA, CDR2 YSLEER.

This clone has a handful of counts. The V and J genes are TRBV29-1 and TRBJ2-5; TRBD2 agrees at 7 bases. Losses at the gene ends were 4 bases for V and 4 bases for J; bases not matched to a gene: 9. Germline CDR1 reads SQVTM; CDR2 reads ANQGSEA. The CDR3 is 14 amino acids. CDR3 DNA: TGCAGCGTTGCCGCACTAGCGCGAGGAGAGACCCAGTACTTC. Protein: CSVAALARGETQYF.

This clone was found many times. The CDR3 region is CASSPGGGTNYGYTF. The CDR3 DNA follows: TGTGCCAGCAGCCCGGGGGGCGGAACGAACTATGGCTACACCTTC. This chain uses TRBV7-3 with TRBJ1-2; a weak D match, TRBD1 (6 bases). Trimming pared 5 bases from V and 2 bases from J, leaving 15 bases between. The CDR3 is 15 residues long. Germline V lookup: CDR1 SGHTA, CDR2 FQGTGA.

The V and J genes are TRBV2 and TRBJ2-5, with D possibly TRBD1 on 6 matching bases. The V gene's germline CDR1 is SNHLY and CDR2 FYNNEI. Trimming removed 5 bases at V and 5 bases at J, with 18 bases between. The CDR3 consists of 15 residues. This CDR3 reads CASSFPQGSGETQYF. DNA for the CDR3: TGTGCCAGCAGTTTTCCACAGGGCTCGGGGGAGACCCAGTACTTC.

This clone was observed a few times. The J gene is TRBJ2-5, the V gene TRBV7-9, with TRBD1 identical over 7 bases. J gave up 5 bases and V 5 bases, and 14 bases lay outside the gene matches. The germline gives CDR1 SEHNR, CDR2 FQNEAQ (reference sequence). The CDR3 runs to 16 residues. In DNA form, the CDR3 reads TGTGCCAGCAGCACAGGGGTGACGGTAATGGGGGAGACCCAGTACTTC. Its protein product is CASSTGVTVMGETQYF.

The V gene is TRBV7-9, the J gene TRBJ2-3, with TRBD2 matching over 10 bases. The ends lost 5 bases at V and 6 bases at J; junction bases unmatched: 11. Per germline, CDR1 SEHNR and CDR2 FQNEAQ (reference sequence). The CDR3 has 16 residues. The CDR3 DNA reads TGTGCCAGCAGCAATGGGGCGACTAGCGGGTTGGATACGCAGTATTTT. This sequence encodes CASSNGATSGLDTQYF.

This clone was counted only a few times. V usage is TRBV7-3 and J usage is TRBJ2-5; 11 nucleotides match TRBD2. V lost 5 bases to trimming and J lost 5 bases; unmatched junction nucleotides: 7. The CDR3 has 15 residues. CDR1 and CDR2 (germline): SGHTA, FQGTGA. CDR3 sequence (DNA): TGTGCCAGCAGCAAACTAGCGGGAGCGGGTGAGACCCAGTACTTC. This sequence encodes CASSKLAGAGETQYF.

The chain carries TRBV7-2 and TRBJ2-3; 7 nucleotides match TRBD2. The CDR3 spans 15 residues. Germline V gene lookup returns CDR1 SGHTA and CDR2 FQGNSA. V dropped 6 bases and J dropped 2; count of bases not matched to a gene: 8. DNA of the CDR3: TGTGCCAGCAGGTATTCTAGCGGCAACACAGATACGCAGTATTTT. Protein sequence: CASRYSSGNTDTQYF.

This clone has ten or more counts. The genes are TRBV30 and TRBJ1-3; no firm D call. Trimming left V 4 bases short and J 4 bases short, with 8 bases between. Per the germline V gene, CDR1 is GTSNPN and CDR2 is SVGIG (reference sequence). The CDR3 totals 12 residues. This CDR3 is CAWTGSGNTIYF. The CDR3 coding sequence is TGTGCCTGGACGGGTTCGGGAAACACCATATATTTT.

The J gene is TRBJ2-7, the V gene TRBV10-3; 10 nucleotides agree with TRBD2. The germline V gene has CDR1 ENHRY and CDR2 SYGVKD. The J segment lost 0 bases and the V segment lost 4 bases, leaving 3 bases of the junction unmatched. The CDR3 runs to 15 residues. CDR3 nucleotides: TGTGCCATCAGTGTGACTAGCGGGTCCTCCTACGAGCAGTACTTC. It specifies CAISVTSGSSYEQYF.

Here the CDR3 reads CASSQLADSYEQYF. CDR3 DNA sequence: TGTGCCAGCTCACAACTAGCGGATAGCTACGAGCAGTACTTC. The chain uses TRBV18 and TRBJ2-7; 8 bases agree with TRBD2. Germline V gene sequence: CDR1 KGHSH, CDR2 LQKENI. The CDR3 extends over 14 amino acids. The ends lost 4 bases at V and 3 bases at J; junction bases unmatched: 5.

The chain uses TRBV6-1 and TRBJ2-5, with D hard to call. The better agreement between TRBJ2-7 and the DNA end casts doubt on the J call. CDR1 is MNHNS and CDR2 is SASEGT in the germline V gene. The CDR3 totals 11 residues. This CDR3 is CASSLTNEQYF. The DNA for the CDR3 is TGTGCCAGCAGTCTCACTAACGAGCAGTACTTC.

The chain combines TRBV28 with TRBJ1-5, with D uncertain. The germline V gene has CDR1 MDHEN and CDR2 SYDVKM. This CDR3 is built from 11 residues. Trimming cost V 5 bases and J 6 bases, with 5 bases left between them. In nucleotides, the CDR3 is TGTGCCAGCAGTGACTCTCAGCCCCAGCATTTT. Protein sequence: CASSDSQPQHF.

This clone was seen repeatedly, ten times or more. CDR3 DNA: TGTGCCAGCAGTCACCGGGACAACAATCAGCCCCAGCATTTT. This sequence encodes CASSHRDNNQPQHF. The chain combines TRBV6-6 with TRBJ1-5, with TRBD1 as a possible D gene (6 bases). CDR3 length: 14 amino acids. The V end was cut by 5 bases, the J end by 3 bases, with 11 bases between. Germline V gene sequence: CDR1 MNHNY, CDR2 SVGAGI (reference sequence).

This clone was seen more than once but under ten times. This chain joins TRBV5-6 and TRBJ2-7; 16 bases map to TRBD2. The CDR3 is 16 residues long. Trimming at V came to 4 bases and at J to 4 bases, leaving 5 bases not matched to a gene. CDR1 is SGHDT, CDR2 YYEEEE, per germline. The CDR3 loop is CASSRGLAGGRYEQYF. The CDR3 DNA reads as TGTGCCAGCAGCCGGGGACTAGCGGGAGGGAGGTACGAGCAGTACTTC.

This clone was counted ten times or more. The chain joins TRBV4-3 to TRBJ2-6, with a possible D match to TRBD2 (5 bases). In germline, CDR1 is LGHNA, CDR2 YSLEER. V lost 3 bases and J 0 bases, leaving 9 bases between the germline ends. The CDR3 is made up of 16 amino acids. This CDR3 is CASSQEAPSGANVLTF. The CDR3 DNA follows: TGCGCCAGCAGCCAGGAGGCCCCCTCTGGGGCCAACGTCCTGACTTTC.

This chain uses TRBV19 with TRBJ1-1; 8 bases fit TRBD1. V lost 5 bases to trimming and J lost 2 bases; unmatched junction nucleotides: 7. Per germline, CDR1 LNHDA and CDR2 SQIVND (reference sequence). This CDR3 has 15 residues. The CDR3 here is CASSATGTGNTEAFF. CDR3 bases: TGTGCCAGTAGTGCGACCGGGACAGGTAACACTGAAGCTTTCTTT.

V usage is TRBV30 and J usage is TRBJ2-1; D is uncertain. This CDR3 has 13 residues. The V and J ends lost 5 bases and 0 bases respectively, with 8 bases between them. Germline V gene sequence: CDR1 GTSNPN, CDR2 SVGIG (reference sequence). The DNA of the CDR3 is TGTGCCTGGGCAAGGAGCTCCTACAATGAGCAGTTCTTC. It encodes CAWARSSYNEQFF. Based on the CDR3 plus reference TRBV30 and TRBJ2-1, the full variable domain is SQTIHQWPATLVQPVGSPLSLECTVEGTSNPNLYWYRQAAGRGLQLLFYSVGIGQISSEVPQNLSASRPQDRQFILSSKKLLLSDSGFYLCAWARSSYNEQFFGPGTRLTVL.

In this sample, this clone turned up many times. Here the CDR3 DNA reads TGTGCCAGCAGAACCCCAGGACAGGGATATAACTATGGCTACACCTTC. Protein: CASRTPGQGYNYGYTF. The rearrangement joins TRBV28 to TRBJ1-2, with TRBD1 matching over 8 bases. With 6 bases clipped from V and 1 base from J, the junction kept 10 bases outside the gene matches. Germline V CDR1 and CDR2: MDHEN, SYDVKM. The CDR3 runs 16 residues.

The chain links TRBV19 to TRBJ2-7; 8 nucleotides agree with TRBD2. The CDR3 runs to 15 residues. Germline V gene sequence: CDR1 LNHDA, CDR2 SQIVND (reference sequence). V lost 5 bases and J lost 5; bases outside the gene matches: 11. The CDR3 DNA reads TGTGCCAGTAGTGAAACTAGCGGAAAGTTCCACGAGCAGTACTTC. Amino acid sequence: CASSETSGKFHEQYF.

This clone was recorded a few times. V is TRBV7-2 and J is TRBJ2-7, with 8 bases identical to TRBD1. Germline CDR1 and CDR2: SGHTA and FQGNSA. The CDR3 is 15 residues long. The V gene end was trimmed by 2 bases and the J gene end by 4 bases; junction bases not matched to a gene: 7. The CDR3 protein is CASSLPGTGVYEQYF. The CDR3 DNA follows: TGTGCCAGCAGCTTACCCGGGACAGGTGTGTACGAGCAGTACTTC. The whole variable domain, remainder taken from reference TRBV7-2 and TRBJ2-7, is GAGVSQSPSNKVTEKGKDVELRCDPISGHTALYWYRQSLGQGLEFLIYFQGNSAPDKSGLPSDRFSAERTGGSVSTLTIQRTQQEDSAVYLCASSLPGTGVYEQYFGPGTRLTVT.

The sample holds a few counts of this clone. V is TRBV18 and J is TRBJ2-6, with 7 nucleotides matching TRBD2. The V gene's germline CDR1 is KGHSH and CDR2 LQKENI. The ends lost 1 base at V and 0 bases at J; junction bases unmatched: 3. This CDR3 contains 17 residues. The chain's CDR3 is CASSPLGRISGANVLTF. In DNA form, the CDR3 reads TGTGCCAGCTCACCACTCGGGAGGATCTCTGGGGCCAACGTCCTGACTTTC.